This T cell receptor beta chain was sequenced during a study of T-cell memory formation after mild COVID-19. MiXCR was run by TCRdb on the 5' RACE reads, yielding one entry per CDR3 protein. The table lists about 130,000 distinct CDR3 sequences, around 6.3% of them singletons. Germline values: CDR1 SGHTA, CDR2 FQGTGA. The CDR3 loop spans 14 amino acids. Trimming stripped 0 bases from V and 0 bases from J, with 5 bases between. The sample holds a few counts of this clonotype. This sequence originates from an adult woman who had mild COVID-19 (a few samples of this study predate the infection). Cell type and time point are not known. This chain connects TRBV7-3 to TRBJ1-1; unclear D gene. The sequencing sample was made of PBMCs or a T cell subset sorted from them (not recorded which). CDR3 DNA sequence: TGTGCCAGCAGCTTAACTGCGGTGAACACTGAAGCTTTCTTT. The encoded protein is CASSLTAVNTEAFF.